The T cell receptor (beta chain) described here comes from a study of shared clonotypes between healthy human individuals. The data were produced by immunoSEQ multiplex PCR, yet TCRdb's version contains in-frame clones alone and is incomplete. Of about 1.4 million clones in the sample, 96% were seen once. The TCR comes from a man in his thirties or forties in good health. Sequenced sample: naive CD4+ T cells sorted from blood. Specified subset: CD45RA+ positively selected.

CDR3 in DNA: TGTGCCACCAGCAGAGACAGGTTGAGCTCTGGAAACACCATATATTTT. This codes for CATSRDRLSSGNTIYF. The chain has TRBV15 and TRBJ1-3; D uncertain. The CDR3 is 16 residues long. V was trimmed by 0 bases and J by 0 bases, leaving 9 bases between them. Germline lookup yields CDR1 LNHNV and CDR2 YYDKDF (reference sequence).